This is a list of T cell receptor beta chains from one sample in a study of shared clonotypes between healthy human individuals. Assay: immunoSEQ multiplex PCR; the TCRdb copy retains only in-frame clones and omits some. The sample has 800,000 to 950,000 clones; approximately 96% are singletons. Sequencing was done on a sample of naive CD8+ T cells sorted from blood. The receptors stem from a young man in good health. The CDR3 runs from the conserved cysteine through the conserved F or W. A D gene is named only where the DNA matches it firmly. Size values are once, few and many counts, or a class for expanded clones, and some rows have none.

d_gene: .
len: 15
abundance: .
v_gene: TRBV7-9
j_gene: TRBJ1-2
CDR3nt: TGTGCCAGCAGCTCCCCTACGCGGGGGTTCTATGGCTACACCTTC
CDR3aa: CASSSPTRGFYGYTF

d_gene: TRBD1
len: 17
abundance: .
v_gene: TRBV7-9
j_gene: TRBJ2-5
CDR3nt: TGTGCCAGCAGCTTAGCGTCTGACGGGACAGCACAAGAGACCCAGTACTTC
CDR3aa: CASSLASDGTAQETQYF

d_gene: .
len: 14
abundance: .
v_gene: TRBV11-3
j_gene: TRBJ2-2
CDR3nt: TGTGCCAGCAGAGACTCTCTAAACACCGGGGAGCTGTTTTTT
CDR3aa: CASRDSLNTGELFF

d_gene: .
len: 12
abundance: .
v_gene: TRBV13
j_gene: TRBJ1-1
CDR3nt: TGTGCCAGCAGCTCCTCAGGGGTTGAAGCTTTCTTT
CDR3aa: CASSSSGVEAFF

d_gene: .
len: 13
abundance: .
v_gene: TRBV27
j_gene: TRBJ1-2
CDR3nt: TGTGCCAGCAGTCCGAAATCTAACTATGGCTACACCTTC
CDR3aa: CASSPKSNYGYTF

d_gene: .
len: 16
abundance: once
v_gene: TRBV5-4
j_gene: TRBJ2-5
CDR3nt: TGTGCCAGCAGCCGGGACATGGCCAGGCCCCAAGAGACCCAGTACTTC
CDR3aa: CASSRDMARPQETQYF

d_gene: TRBD2
len: 20
abundance: .
v_gene: TRBV11-2
j_gene: TRBJ2-1
CDR3nt: TGTGCCAGCAGCTTAGAGGGACGCCAGGGAGCGGGAGGTTTCTACAATGAGCAGTTCTTC
CDR3aa: CASSLEGRQGAGGFYNEQFF

d_gene: .
len: 19
abundance: .
v_gene: TRBV29-1
j_gene: TRBJ2-3
CDR3nt: TGCAGCGTTCACGTATTGGGCAGGACGAAGGAAACCCCCACAGATACGCAGTATTTT
CDR3aa: CSVHVLGRTKETPTDTQYF

d_gene: TRBD2
len: 16
abundance: once
v_gene: TRBV11-2
j_gene: TRBJ2-7
CDR3nt: TGTGCCAGCAGCTCCCCACTGGGACTAGCCGCCTACGAGCAGTACTTC
CDR3aa: CASSSPLGLAAYEQYF

d_gene: TRBD2
len: 14
abundance: .
v_gene: TRBV7-9
j_gene: TRBJ2-1
CDR3nt: TGTGCCAGCAGCCCTCGGACTAGCGGTAATGAGCAGTTCTTC
CDR3aa: CASSPRTSGNEQFF

d_gene: TRBD1
len: 16
abundance: .
v_gene: TRBV4-1
j_gene: TRBJ2-7
CDR3nt: TGCGCCAGCAGCCAATACGCGGCAGGGGGCTTTTACGAGCAGTACTTC
CDR3aa: CASSQYAAGGFYEQYF

d_gene: .
len: 13
abundance: .
v_gene: TRBV27
j_gene: TRBJ2-2
CDR3nt: TGTGCCAGCCGCCCTGCAAACACCGGGGAGCTGTTTTTT
CDR3aa: CASRPANTGELFF

d_gene: TRBD2
len: 15
abundance: .
v_gene: TRBV28
j_gene: TRBJ2-1
CDR3nt: TGTGCCAGCAGTCTAGCGGGAGCCTCCTACAATGAGCAGTTCTTC
CDR3aa: CASSLAGASYNEQFF

d_gene: .
len: 12
abundance: .
v_gene: TRBV11-2
j_gene: TRBJ2-5
CDR3nt: TGTGCCACCGCAGGGGATATTGAGACCCAGTACTTC
CDR3aa: CATAGDIETQYF

d_gene: TRBD1
len: 17
abundance: .
v_gene: TRBV5-1
j_gene: TRBJ2-1
CDR3nt: TGCGCCAGCAGCTTGATGTATCCCGACAGGGATTTGTCTGAGCAGTTCTTC
CDR3aa: CASSLMYPDRDLSEQFF

d_gene: .
len: 14
abundance: .
v_gene: TRBV27
j_gene: TRBJ2-1
CDR3nt: TGTGCCAGCAGTTTATACCAGCTAGGTAATGAGCAGTTCTTC
CDR3aa: CASSLYQLGNEQFF

d_gene: TRBD2
len: 15
abundance: .
v_gene: TRBV11-2
j_gene: TRBJ2-3
CDR3nt: TGTGCCAGCAGCTCTAGCGGAGATAGCACAGATACGCAGTATTTT
CDR3aa: CASSSSGDSTDTQYF

d_gene: TRBD2
len: 20
abundance: .
v_gene: TRBV9
j_gene: TRBJ2-3
CDR3nt: TGTGCCAGCAGCGCCCCTGGGGCGGGAGCTGTTGGCAGTAGAGGAGATACGCAGTATTTT
CDR3aa: CASSAPGAGAVGSRGDTQYF

d_gene: TRBD2
len: 15
abundance: .
v_gene: TRBV7-9
j_gene: TRBJ2-1
CDR3nt: TGTGCCAGCAGGATTAGTAGCGGGAAATACAATGAGCAGTTCTTC
CDR3aa: CASRISSGKYNEQFF

d_gene: TRBD2
len: 15
abundance: .
v_gene: TRBV7-9
j_gene: TRBJ2-7
CDR3nt: TGTGCCAGCAGCTTATTTTCTAGCGGGAACTACGAGCAGTACTTC
CDR3aa: CASSLFSSGNYEQYF

d_gene: .
len: 14
abundance: .
v_gene: TRBV5-4
j_gene: TRBJ2-7
CDR3nt: TGTGCCAGCAGCGGGGACCCCACCAGCCACGAGCAGTACTTC
CDR3aa: CASSGDPTSHEQYF

d_gene: .
len: 13
abundance: once
v_gene: TRBV6-5
j_gene: TRBJ1-1
CDR3nt: TGTGCCAGCAGTTACGGGCAGGGGTTCCGAGCTTTCTTT
CDR3aa: CASSYGQGFRAFF

d_gene: TRBD1
len: 14
abundance: .
v_gene: TRBV29-1
j_gene: TRBJ2-1
CDR3nt: TGCAGCGTTGAACCCAGGGGGCGGAACGATGAGCAGTTCTTC
CDR3aa: CSVEPRGRNDEQFF

d_gene: .
len: 11
abundance: .
v_gene: TRBV7-2
j_gene: TRBJ2-3
CDR3nt: TGTGCCAGCAGCTTACCAGATACGCAGTATTTT
CDR3aa: CASSLPDTQYF

d_gene: TRBD2
len: 16
abundance: .
v_gene: TRBV27
j_gene: TRBJ2-1
CDR3nt: TGTGCCAGCAGTAAACGACTAGCCTTTTTCGACAATGAGCAGTTCTTC
CDR3aa: CASSKRLAFFDNEQFF

d_gene: TRBD2
len: 15
abundance: .
v_gene: TRBV15
j_gene: TRBJ2-1
CDR3nt: TGTGCCACCAGCAGAGGCCTAGCGGGTTACAATGAGCAGTTCTTC
CDR3aa: CATSRGLAGYNEQFF

d_gene: .
len: 13
abundance: .
v_gene: TRBV5-4
j_gene: TRBJ2-2
CDR3nt: TGTGCCAGCAACACAGATTACACCGGGGAGCTGTTTTTT
CDR3aa: CASNTDYTGELFF

d_gene: .
len: 11
abundance: .
v_gene: TRBV2
j_gene: TRBJ2-7
CDR3nt: TGTGCCAGCAGACAAAGGTACGAGCAGTACTTC
CDR3aa: CASRQRYEQYF

d_gene: .
len: 16
abundance: .
v_gene: TRBV5-4
j_gene: TRBJ2-6
CDR3nt: TGTGCCAGCAGCTTGGACAGGCCACTCGGGGCCAACGTCCTGACTTTC
CDR3aa: CASSLDRPLGANVLTF